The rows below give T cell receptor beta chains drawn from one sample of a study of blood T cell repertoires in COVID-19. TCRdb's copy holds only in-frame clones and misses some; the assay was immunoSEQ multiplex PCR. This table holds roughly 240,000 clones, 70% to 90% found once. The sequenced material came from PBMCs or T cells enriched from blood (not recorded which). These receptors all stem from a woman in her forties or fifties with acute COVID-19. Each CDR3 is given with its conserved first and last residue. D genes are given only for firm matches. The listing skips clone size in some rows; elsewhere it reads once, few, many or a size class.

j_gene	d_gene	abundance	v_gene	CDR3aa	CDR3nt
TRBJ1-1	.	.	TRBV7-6	CASSRGPSGTEAFF	TGTGCCAGCAGCCGCGGCCCGAGTGGCACTGAAGCTTTCTTT
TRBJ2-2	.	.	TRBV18	CASSPPTNTGELFF	TGTGCCAGCTCACCCCCCACGAACACCGGGGAGCTGTTTTTT
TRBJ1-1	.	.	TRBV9	CASSVAGVRNTEAFF	TGTGCCAGCAGCGTAGCAGGGGTGAGGAACACTGAAGCTTTCTTT
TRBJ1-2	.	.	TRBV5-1	CASSPSTVYGYTF	TGCGCCAGCAGCCCGAGTACGGTTTATGGCTACACCTTC
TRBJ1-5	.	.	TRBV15	CATSRDVTAINQPQHF	TGTGCCACCAGCAGAGATGTGACAGCGATCAATCAGCCCCAGCATTTT
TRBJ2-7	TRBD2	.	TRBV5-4	CASSPRTSGSYEQYF	TGTGCCAGCAGCCCACGGACTAGCGGTTCCTACGAGCAGTACTTC
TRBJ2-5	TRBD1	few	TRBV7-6	CASSSITDRGRETQYF	TGTGCCAGCAGCTCTATAACTGACAGGGGCAGGGAGACCCAGTACTTC
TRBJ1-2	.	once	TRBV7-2	CASSPADRLGYTF	TGTGCCAGCAGCCCGGCTGACAGGTTAGGCTACACCTTC
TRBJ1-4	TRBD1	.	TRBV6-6	CASSRRPDRLDEKLFF	TGTGCCAGCAGTCGACGTCCGGACAGGCTAGATGAAAAACTGTTTTTT
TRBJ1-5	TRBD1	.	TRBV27	CAPQGGRGRFGQPQHF	TGTGCCCCCCAAGGGGGCAGGGGGCGTTTCGGTCAGCCCCAGCATTTT
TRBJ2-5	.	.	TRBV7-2	CASRSAGIETQYF	TGTGCCAGCAGATCGGCGGGGATAGAGACCCAGTACTTC
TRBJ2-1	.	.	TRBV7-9	CASSSTGGGNEQFF	TGTGCCAGCAGCTCCACAGGGGGGGGCAATGAGCAGTTCTTC
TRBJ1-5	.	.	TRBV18	CASSPQGENQPQHF	TGTGCCAGCTCACCACAGGGAGAAAATCAGCCCCAGCATTTT
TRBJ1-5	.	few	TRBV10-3	CAISPQGTNQPQHF	TGTGCCATCAGTCCCCAGGGTACCAATCAGCCCCAGCATTTT
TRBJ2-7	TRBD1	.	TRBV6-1	CASSDNLTGVRNEQYF	TGTGCCAGCAGTGACAACCTTACAGGGGTGCGGAACGAGCAGTACTTC
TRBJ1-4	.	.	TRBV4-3	CASSQGQGEKLFF	TGCGCCAGCAGTCAGGGGCAAGGGGAAAAACTGTTTTTT
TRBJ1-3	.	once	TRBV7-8	CASSLHRDGNTIYF	TGTGCCAGCAGCTTACACAGGGATGGAAACACCATATATTTT
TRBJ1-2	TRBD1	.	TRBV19	CASSIENPGTAYGYTF	TGTGCCAGTAGTATAGAGAATCCCGGGACAGCCTATGGCTACACCTTC